Each of the 5 T cell receptor beta chains below was sequenced from the same sample in a study of response to subunit inactivated influenza vaccine. TCRdb reprocessed the RT-PCR reads via MiXCR and lists one record per CDR3 protein. The repertoire holds under 550,000 distinct CDR3 sequences, with under 9% as singletons. The starting material was PBMCs from blood, obtained about 24 months after vaccination. These receptors came from a man between 45 and 75 years old who received an inactivated influenza vaccine.

This clonotype was observed at least ten times. In DNA, the CDR3 is TGTGCCAGCAGCTTAGTCCAGAGCTCCTACGAGCAGTACTTC. Translation: CASSLVQSSYEQYF. The chain carries TRBV11-2 and TRBJ2-7; D unresolved. V was shortened by 1 base and J by 0 bases, with 7 bases between the two germline ends. CDR1 SGHAT and CDR2 FQNNGV come from the germline V gene. The CDR3 length is 14 residues.

This clonotype was seen a handful of times. This chain joins TRBV4-1 and TRBJ2-2; no clear D gene. This CDR3 spans 16 amino acids. V lost 1 base and J lost 4, with 13 bases in between. Germline V lookup: CDR1 MGHRA, CDR2 YSYEKL. The CDR3, as DNA: TGCGCCAGCAGCCAAGTTTCGTTTGTGGGCACCGGGGAGCTGTTTTTT. It translates to CASSQVSFVGTGELFF.

This clonotype was seen ten or more times. The V and J genes are TRBV20-1 and TRBJ2-1; 9 positions agree with TRBD2. The CDR3 has 15 residues. J gave up 12 bases and V 0 bases, and 12 bases lay outside the gene matches. Germline CDR1 and CDR2: DFQATT and SNEGSKA (reference sequence). DNA of the CDR3: TGCAGTGCTAGAGATAGGGGTAGCGGGGGTTGGCGGCAGTTCTTC. Residues: CSARDRGSGGWRQFF.

J is TRBJ2-2 and V is TRBV11-2; 7 bases are a match to TRBD1. The CDR3 is 15 residues long. The V gene end was trimmed by 7 bases and the J gene end by 4 bases; junction bases not matched to a gene: 9. Germline V CDR1 and CDR2: SGHAT, FQNNGV. The CDR3: CASTTSGGPTGELFF. Written as DNA, the CDR3 is TGTGCCAGCACCACCTCAGGGGGTCCCACCGGGGAGCTGTTTTTT.

This clonotype was observed many times. The J gene is TRBJ2-7, the V gene TRBV4-1; D ambiguous. The V end was cut by 0 bases, the J end by 6 bases, with 12 bases between. The CDR3 runs to 14 residues. The germline V gene has CDR1 MGHRA and CDR2 YSYEKL. CDR3 nucleotides: TGCGCCAGCAGCCAAGATTTACGGTTGCGCGAGCAGTACTTC. This gives the protein CASSQDLRLREQYF.